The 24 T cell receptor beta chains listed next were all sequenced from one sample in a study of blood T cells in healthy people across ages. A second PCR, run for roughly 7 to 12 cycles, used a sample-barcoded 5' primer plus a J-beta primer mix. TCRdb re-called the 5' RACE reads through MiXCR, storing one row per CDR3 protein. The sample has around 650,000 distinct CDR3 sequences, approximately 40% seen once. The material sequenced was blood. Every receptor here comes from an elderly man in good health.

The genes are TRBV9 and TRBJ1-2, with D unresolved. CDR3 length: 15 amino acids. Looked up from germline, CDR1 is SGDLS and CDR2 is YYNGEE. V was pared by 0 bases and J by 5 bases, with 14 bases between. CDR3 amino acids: CASSVEADPGYGYTF. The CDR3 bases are TGTGCCAGCAGCGTAGAGGCAGATCCTGGGTATGGCTACACCTTC.

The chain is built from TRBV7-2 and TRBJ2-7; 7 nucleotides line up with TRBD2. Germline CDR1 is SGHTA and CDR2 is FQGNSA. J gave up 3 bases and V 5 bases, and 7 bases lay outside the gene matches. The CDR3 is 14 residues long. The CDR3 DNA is TGTGCCAGCAGCCCGTGGGGGGGAAACTACGAGCAGTACTTC. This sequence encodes CASSPWGGNYEQYF.

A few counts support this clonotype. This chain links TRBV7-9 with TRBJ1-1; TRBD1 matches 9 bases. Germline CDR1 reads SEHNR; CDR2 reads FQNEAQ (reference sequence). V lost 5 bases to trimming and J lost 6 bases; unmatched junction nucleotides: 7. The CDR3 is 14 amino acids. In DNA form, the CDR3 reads TGTGCCAGCAGCACGCGGACAGGGGTCGCTGAAGCTTTCTTT. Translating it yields CASSTRTGVAEAFF.

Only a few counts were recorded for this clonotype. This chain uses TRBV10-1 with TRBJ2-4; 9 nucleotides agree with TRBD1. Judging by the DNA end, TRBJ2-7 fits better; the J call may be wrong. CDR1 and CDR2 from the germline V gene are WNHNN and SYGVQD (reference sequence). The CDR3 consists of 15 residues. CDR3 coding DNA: TGCGCCAGCAGTGGCCACAGGGGGCCCTCGGACGAGCAGTACTTC. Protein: CASSGHRGPSDEQYF.

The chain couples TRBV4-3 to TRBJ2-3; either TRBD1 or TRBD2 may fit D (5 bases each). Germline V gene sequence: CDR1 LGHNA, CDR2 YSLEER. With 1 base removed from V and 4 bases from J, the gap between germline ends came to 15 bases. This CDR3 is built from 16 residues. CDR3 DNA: TGCGCCAGCAGCCAAGTGTCAGGGTCGGAGGCAGATACGCAGTATTTT. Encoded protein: CASSQVSGSEADTQYF.

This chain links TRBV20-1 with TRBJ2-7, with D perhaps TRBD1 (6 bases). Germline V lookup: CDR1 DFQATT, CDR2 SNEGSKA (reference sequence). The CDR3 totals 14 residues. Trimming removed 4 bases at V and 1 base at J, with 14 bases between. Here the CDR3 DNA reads TGCAGTGCTACCGGACAGAAGTTTTCCTACGAGCAGTACTTC. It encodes CSATGQKFSYEQYF.

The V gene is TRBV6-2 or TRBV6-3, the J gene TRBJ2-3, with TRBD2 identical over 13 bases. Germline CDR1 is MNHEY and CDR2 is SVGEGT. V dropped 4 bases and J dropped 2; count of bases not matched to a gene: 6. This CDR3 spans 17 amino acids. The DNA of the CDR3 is TGTGCCAGCAGTTGGGGGACTAGCGGGGCTACCACAGATACGCAGTATTTT. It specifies CASSWGTSGATTDTQYF.

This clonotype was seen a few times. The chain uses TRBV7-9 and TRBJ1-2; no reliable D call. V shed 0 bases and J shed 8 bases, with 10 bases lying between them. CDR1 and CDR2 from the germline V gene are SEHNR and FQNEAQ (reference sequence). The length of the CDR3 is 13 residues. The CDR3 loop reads CASSLATQTGYTF. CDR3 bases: TGTGCCAGCAGCTTAGCTACCCAGACGGGCTACACCTTC.

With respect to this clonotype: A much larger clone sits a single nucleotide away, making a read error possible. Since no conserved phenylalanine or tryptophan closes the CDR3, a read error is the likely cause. CDR3 region: CASSGYREGEQYL. DNA of the CDR3: TGTGCCAGCAGTGGTTACAGGGAGGGCGAGCAGTACTTA. The chain carries TRBV27 and TRBJ2-5, with D possibly TRBD2 on 7 matching bases. TRBJ2-7 matches the DNA end more closely, so the J call is doubtful. Germline V gene data show CDR1 as MNHEY and CDR2 as SMNVEV (reference sequence). This CDR3 has 13 amino acids.

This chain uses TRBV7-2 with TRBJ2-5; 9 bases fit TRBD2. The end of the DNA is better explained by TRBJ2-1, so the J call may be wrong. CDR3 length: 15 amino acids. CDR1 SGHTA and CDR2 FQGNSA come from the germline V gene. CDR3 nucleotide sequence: TGTGCCAGCAGCTTAGTGGCGGGAGGGGGGGAGACCCAGTTCTTC. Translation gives CASSLVAGGGETQFF.

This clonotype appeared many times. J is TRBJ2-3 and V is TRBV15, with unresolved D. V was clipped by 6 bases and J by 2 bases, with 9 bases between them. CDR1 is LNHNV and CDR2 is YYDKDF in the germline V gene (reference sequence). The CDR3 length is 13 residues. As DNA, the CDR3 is TGTGCCACCAGTACGCCGAACACAGATACGCAGTATTTT. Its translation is CATSTPNTDTQYF.

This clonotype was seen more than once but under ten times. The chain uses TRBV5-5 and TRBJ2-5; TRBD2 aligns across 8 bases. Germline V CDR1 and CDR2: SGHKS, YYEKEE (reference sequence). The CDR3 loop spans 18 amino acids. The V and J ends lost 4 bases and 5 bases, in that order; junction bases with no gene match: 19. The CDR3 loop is CASSPISGVLAGSETQYF. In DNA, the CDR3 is TGTGCCAGCAGCCCGATCAGCGGAGTCCTAGCGGGTAGCGAGACCCAGTACTTC. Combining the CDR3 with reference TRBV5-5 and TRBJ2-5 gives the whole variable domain DAGVTQSPTHLIKTRGQQVTLRCSPISGHKSVSWYQQVLGQGPQFIFQYYEKEERGRGNFPDRFSARQFPNYSSELNVNALLLGDSALYLCASSPISGVLAGSETQYFGPGTRLLVL.

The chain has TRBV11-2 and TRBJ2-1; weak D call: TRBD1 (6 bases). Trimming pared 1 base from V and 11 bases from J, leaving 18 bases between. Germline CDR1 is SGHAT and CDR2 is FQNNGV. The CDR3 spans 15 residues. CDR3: CASSLARGPGPQQFF. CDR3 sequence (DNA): TGTGCCAGCAGCTTAGCCAGGGGACCGGGACCACAGCAGTTCTTC.

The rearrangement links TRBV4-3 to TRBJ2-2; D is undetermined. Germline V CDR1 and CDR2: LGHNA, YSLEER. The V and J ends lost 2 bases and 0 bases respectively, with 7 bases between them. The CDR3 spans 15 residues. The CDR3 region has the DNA TGCGCCAGCAGCCAACCGGGCGCGAACACCGGGGAGCTGTTTTTT. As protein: CASSQPGANTGELFF.

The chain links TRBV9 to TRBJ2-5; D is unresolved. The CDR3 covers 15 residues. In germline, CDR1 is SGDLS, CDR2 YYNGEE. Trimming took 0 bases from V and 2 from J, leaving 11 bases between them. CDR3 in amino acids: CASSVAGMSQETQYF. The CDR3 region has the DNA TGTGCCAGCAGCGTAGCTGGCATGTCACAAGAGACCCAGTACTTC.

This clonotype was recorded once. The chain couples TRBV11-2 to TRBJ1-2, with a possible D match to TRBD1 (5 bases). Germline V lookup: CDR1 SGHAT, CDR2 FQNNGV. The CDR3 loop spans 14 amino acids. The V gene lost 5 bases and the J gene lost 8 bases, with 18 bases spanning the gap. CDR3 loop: CASSTTNGRGGYTF. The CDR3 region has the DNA TGTGCCAGCAGCACCACCAATGGACGGGGGGGCTACACCTTC.

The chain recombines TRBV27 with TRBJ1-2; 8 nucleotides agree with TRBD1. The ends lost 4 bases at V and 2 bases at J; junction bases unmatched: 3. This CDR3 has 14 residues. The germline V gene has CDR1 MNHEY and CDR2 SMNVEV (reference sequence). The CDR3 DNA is TGTGCCAGCAGTTCCAACAGGGGGAACTATGGCTACACCTTC. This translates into CASSSNRGNYGYTF.

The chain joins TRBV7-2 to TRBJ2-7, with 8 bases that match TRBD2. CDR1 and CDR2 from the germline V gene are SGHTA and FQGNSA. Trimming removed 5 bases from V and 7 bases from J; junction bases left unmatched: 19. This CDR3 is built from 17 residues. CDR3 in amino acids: CASSQGRSGRPPNEQYF. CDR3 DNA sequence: TGTGCCAGCAGCCAAGGTAGGAGCGGGAGACCCCCGAATGAGCAGTACTTC.

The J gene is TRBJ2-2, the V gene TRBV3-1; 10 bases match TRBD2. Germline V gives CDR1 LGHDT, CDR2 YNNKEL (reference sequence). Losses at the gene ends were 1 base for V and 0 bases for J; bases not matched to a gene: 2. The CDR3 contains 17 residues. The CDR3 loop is CASSQVSGRTNTGELFF. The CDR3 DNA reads TGTGCCAGCAGCCAAGTTAGCGGGAGGACGAACACCGGGGAGCTGTTTTTT.

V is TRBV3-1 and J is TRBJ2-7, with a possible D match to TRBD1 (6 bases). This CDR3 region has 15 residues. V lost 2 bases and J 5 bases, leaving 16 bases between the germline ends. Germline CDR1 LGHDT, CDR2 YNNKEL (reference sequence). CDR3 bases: TGTGCCAGCAGCCAACTTGAGGGGGATTTGGACGAGCAGTACTTC. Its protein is CASSQLEGDLDEQYF.

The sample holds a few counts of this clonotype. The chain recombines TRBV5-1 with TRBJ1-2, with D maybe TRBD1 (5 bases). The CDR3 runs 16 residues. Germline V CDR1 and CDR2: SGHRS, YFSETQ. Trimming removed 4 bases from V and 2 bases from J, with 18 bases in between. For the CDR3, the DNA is TGCGCCAGCAGCCCCACCCGGGGCGCGTCGAACTATGGCTACACCTTC. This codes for CASSPTRGASNYGYTF. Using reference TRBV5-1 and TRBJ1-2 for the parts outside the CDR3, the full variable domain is KAGVTQTPRYLIKTRGQQVTLSCSPISGHRSVSWYQQTPGQGLQFLFEYFSETQRNKGNFPGRFSGRQFSNSRSEMNVSTLELGDSALYLCASSPTRGASNYGYTFGSGTRLTVV.

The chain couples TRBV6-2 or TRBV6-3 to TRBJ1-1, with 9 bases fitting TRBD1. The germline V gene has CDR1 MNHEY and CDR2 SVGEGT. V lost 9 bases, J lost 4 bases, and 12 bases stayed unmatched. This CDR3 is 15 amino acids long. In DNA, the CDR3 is TGTGCCAGTTACGCCCTTTTGACAGGGGGCACTGAAGCTTTCTTT. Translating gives CASYALLTGGTEAFF.

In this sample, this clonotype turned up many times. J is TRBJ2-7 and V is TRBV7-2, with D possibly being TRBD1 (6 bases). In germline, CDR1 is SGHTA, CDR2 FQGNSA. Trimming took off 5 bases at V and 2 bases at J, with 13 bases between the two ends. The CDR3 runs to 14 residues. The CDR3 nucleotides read TGTGCCAGCAGCCCCGGGACACCTACCTACGAGCAGTACTTC. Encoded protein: CASSPGTPTYEQYF. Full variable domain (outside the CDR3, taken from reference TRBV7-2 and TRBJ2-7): GAGVSQSPSNKVTEKGKDVELRCDPISGHTALYWYRQSLGQGLEFLIYFQGNSAPDKSGLPSDRFSAERTGGSVSTLTIQRTQQEDSAVYLCASSPGTPTYEQYFGPGTRLTVT.

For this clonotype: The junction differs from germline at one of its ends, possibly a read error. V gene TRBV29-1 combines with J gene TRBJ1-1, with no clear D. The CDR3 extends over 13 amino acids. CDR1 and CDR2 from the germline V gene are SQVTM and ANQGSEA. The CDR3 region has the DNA TGTAGCGCTGGAGGACTGATGAACACTGAAGCTTTCTTT. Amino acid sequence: CSAGGLMNTEAFF.